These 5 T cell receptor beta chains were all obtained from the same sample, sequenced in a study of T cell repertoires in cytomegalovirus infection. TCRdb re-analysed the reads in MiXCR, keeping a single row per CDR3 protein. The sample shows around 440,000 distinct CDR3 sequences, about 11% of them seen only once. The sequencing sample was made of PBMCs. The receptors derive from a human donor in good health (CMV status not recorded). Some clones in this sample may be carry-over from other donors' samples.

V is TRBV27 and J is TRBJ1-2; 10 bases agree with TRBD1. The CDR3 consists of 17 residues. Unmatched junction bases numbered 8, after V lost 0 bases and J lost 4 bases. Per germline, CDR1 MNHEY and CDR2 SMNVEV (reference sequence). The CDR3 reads CASSLSNGDRGPYGYTF. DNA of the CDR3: TGTGCCAGCAGTTTATCGAACGGTGACAGGGGGCCCTATGGCTACACCTTC.

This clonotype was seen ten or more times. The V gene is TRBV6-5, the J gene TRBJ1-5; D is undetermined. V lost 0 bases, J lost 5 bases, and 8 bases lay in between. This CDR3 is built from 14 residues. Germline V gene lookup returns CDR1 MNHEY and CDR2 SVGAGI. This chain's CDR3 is CASSYSTRDQPQHF. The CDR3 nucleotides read TGTGCCAGCAGTTACTCGACGAGGGATCAGCCCCAGCATTTT.

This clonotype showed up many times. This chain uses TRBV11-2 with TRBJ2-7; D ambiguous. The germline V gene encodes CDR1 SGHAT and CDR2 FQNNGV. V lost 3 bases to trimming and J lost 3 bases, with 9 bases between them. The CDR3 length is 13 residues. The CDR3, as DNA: TGTGCCAGCAGCTTTTCAGGCTTCTACGAGCAGTACTTC. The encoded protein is CASSFSGFYEQYF.

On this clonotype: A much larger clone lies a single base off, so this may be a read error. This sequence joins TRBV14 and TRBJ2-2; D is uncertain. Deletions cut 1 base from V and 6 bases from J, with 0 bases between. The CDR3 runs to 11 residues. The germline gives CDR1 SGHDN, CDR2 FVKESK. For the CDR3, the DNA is TGTGCCAGCAGCCAAGCCGGGGAGCTGTTTTTT. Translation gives CASSQAGELFF.

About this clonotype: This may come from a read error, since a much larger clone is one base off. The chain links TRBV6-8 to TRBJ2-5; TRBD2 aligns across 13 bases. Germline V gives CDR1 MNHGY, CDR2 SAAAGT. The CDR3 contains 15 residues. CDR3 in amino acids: CASRRLAGGQEPQYF. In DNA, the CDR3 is TGTGCCAGCAGAAGACTAGCGGGAGGCCAAGAGCCCCAGTACTTC.